Sequencing of this T cell receptor (beta chain) was carried out in a study of blood T cell repertoires in COVID-19 (dated by TCRdb to the early 2020s). Context from the whole study: The collaborator samples originated in the United States, Italy and Spain and spanned the acute and convalescent phases of COVID-19. Samples came from the ongoing ImmuneRACE study (first 160 participants) plus 1,254 subjects from 6 global collaborators. A de-identified subject ID, COVID-19 status, age in years and sex were almost always included in the sample metadata. The prospective study material was composed of cDNA or gDNA derived from T cells, B-cell-depleted T cells, or PBMCs. The repertoires were released in a freely available public database intended as a resource for research on the immune response to SARS-CoV-2. Subjects who had been exposed to COVID-19, were actively infected with it, or had recovered from it provided the deeply sampled blood TCRbeta repertoires that made up the dataset. Where available, HLA class I and class II types were taken from metadata supplied by the sample provider and were not determined by assay-based typing.

Each collaborating institution followed its own protocols to collect whole blood in K2EDTA tubes. For TCRbeta analysis, collaborator samples were shipped as frozen whole blood, as isolated PBMCs, or as DNA extracted from either sample type. General conclusions and limits of the study: Clinical and demographic metadata were provided uncurated, with the amount varying by source and participant.

Concerning this clone: The specificity of this receptor is unknown. Base quality data are lacking; no much larger clone is found one base away.

TCRbeta CDR3 regions were amplified from genomic DNA using the immunoSEQ Assay, a bias-controlled multiplex PCR. Regarding the original processing steps: Within the assay, amplification of reference gene primers was used to estimate how many nucleated cells each sample contained. To quantify the absolute abundance of each unique TCRbeta CDR3 rearrangement, sequence reads were collapsed and filtered. For each sample, productive Simpson clonality was calculated as the square root of Simpson's diversity index over productive rearrangements. TCRdb took this table from immuneACCESS and kept in-frame rearrangements with V and J called. Such tables lack part of the clones; where checked against another copy, unresolved V genes explain under half of the gap, and the rest is unexplained. V and J calls and clone size are as listed in that table; D and trimming were resolved from the DNA. Present in this sample are 150,000 to 200,000 clones, roughly 90% of which were seen just once. The ten largest clones take up approximately 24% of the sample.

The TCR originated in a man in his sixties with acute or convalescent COVID-19. Sample: peripheral blood.

The DNA sequence is given as TGCGCCAGCAGCTTGCTCATGGGGGGGAACACCGGGGAGCTGTTTTTT. Protein translation: CASSLLMGGNTGELFF. Recombination linked TRBV5-1 to TRBJ2-2; D gene: possibly TRBD2, on 6 matching bases. Its CDR3 holds 16 amino acids, cysteine through phenylalanine. CDR3 DNA is the only sequence kept; it has 48 bases, read in frame from the first base. CDR1 SGHRS and CDR2 YFSETQ were looked up in the germline V gene. At the junction V is shortened by 1 base and J by 1 base, with 11 bases in between.